Following are 29 T cell receptor beta chains from one sample sequenced in a study of regulatory T cells in long-lasting Graves disease (dated by TCRdb to the early 2020s). Libraries were made using multiplex PCR. Reads for this sample came from an Illumina HiSeq 4000. TCR beta libraries were built with iRepertoire HTBI primers and Arm-PCR amplification of CDR3 regions. Clones were called with MiXCR by TCRdb after fastp trimmed the public reads at Q25, and only in-frame beta chains were retained. Each CDR3 protein appears once, grouped with its most common genes and DNA. This sample has 400,000 to 500,000 distinct CDR3 sequences in its table, and about 15% of those were observed once. The top ten hold approximately 15% of the sample. The time point label corresponds to: newly diagnosed GD, antithyroid drugs for less than 3 months. RNA was extracted from PBMCs in TRIzol for both TCR sequencing and RNA sequencing.

This sample also appeared in a second study, on T cells in Graves' hyperthyroidism and ophthalmopathy.

The material was peripheral blood mononuclear cells (PBMCs), obtained at new diagnosis, from a patient treated with antithyroid drugs. The source is a woman in her twenties or thirties with Graves disease. Donor details come from another sample of the same person, matched by shared clones.

A few counts support this clonotype. This chain links TRBV7-3 with TRBJ2-6; TRBD1 agrees at 9 bases. CDR1 SGHTA and CDR2 FQGTGA come from the germline V gene. The CDR3 consists of 17 residues. The V segment lost 5 bases and the J segment 0 bases; nucleotides outside the gene matches: 5. The CDR3 loop is CASSMTGGFSGANVLTF. The CDR3 nucleotides read TGTGCCAGCAGCATGACAGGGGGGTTCTCTGGGGCCAACGTCCTGACTTTC.

This clonotype came up many times. The chain uses TRBV3-1 and TRBJ2-1; 8 bases are shared with TRBD2. CDR3 size: 14 residues. The V and J ends lost 4 bases and 8 bases, in that order; junction bases with no gene match: 7. From germline, CDR1 is LGHDT and CDR2 YNNKEL (reference sequence). As DNA, the CDR3 is TGTGCCAGCAGCCCTGGGACTAGTATCGATGAGCAGTTCTTC. Protein sequence: CASSPGTSIDEQFF.

The CDR3 DNA sequence: TGTGCCAGCAGCCGGACTAGCGGGAAATATGAGCAGTTCTTC. This translates into CASSRTSGKYEQFF. The chain recombines TRBV9 with TRBJ2-1; 12 nucleotides match TRBD2. The germline CDR1 and CDR2 sequences are SGDLS and YYNGEE. V lost 4 bases to trimming and J lost 8 bases; unmatched junction nucleotides: 4. The CDR3 spans 14 residues.

The chain couples TRBV30 to TRBJ2-7, with a tentative D call TRBD1 (5 bases). CDR1 is GTSNPN and CDR2 is SVGIG in the germline V gene (reference sequence). The CDR3 length is 11 residues. V lost 4 bases to trimming and J lost 9 bases, with 13 bases between them. CDR3 DNA sequence: TGTGCCTGGACTGATGGGGCCGGGCAGTACTTC. It encodes CAWTDGAGQYF.

This clonotype has just one count. A much larger clone is a single base away; this may be a read error. Here the CDR3 reads CASSLAKRTDANTEAFF. The CDR3 nucleotides read TGTGCCAGCAGTTTGGCGAAAAGGACAGACGCGAACACTGAAGCTTTCTTT. The rearrangement links TRBV27 to TRBJ1-1; possible D gene TRBD1, 6 bases. The germline V gene encodes CDR1 MNHEY and CDR2 SMNVEV (reference sequence). The ends were cut back, 3 bases at V and 1 base at J, with 18 bases in the middle. This CDR3 spans 17 amino acids.

This clonotype was detected many times. The chain employs TRBV7-2 and TRBJ2-7, with D hard to call. Germline V gives CDR1 SGHTA, CDR2 FQGNSA. CDR3 length: 14 residues. Trimming took off 5 bases at V and 0 bases at J, with 11 bases between the two ends. CDR3 DNA: TGTGCCAGCAGCCCCTTCGGCGGCTCCTACGAGCAGTACTTC. Translating it yields CASSPFGGSYEQYF.

The gene calls are TRBV4-1 and TRBJ1-2; D is perhaps TRBD1 (5 bases). Trimming stripped 0 bases from V and 4 bases from J, with 12 bases between. CDR3 size: 15 residues. CDR1 is MGHRA and CDR2 is YSYEKL in the germline V gene. The CDR3: CASSQDLQGTYGYTF. The CDR3 DNA sequence: TGCGCCAGCAGCCAAGACCTCCAGGGAACCTATGGCTACACCTTC.

The chain uses TRBV2 and TRBJ1-4; TRBD1 aligns across 12 bases. The V and J ends lost 6 bases and 6 bases, in that order; junction bases with no gene match: 5. This CDR3 contains 15 residues. From germline, CDR1 is SNHLY and CDR2 FYNNEI. The chain's CDR3 is CASSPGQGADEKLFF. The CDR3, as DNA: TGTGCCAGCAGCCCGGGACAGGGGGCGGATGAAAAACTGTTTTTT.

In its sample, this clonotype was seen many times. The V call is TRBV12-3 or TRBV12-4, the J call TRBJ2-3; 9 bases fit TRBD2. V gave up 5 bases and J gave up 5 bases; unmatched junction bases: 8. The CDR3 sequence is 15 residues long. For the CDR3, the DNA is TGTGCCAGCAGTATTCAAGCGGGAGGCCGAGATACGCAGTATTTT. It codes for CASSIQAGGRDTQYF.

This clonotype was counted ten times or more. V and J are TRBV10-3 and TRBJ2-1; D may be TRBD1 (5 bases). The germline V and J ends were trimmed by 3 bases and 0 bases, with 15 bases remaining between them. The CDR3 is 17 amino acids. The germline V gene encodes CDR1 ENHRY and CDR2 SYGVKD. The CDR3 spells CAISEFLETDSYNEQFF. In DNA form, the CDR3 reads TGTGCCATCAGTGAATTTTTGGAGACAGACTCCTACAATGAGCAGTTCTTC.

The table lists this clonotype with many counts. The V gene is TRBV20-1, the J gene TRBJ2-7; D possibly uses TRBD1 or TRBD2 (5 bases each). There are 13 residues in the CDR3. Germline assignment: CDR1 DFQATT and CDR2 SNEGSKA (reference sequence). Trimming took off 5 bases at V and 7 bases at J, with 18 bases between the two ends. CDR3 nucleotides: TGCAGTGCTCAGAGAGAGGGGTCGAGGGAGCAGTACTTC. Translation: CSAQREGSREQYF.

The chain is built from TRBV20-1 and TRBJ1-2; D is undetermined. CDR1 and CDR2 from the germline V gene are DFQATT and SNEGSKA (reference sequence). This CDR3 has 11 residues. This CDR3 reads CSPVPVLGYTF. The CDR3, as DNA: TGCAGCCCGGTTCCGGTCCTCGGCTACACCTTC.

This sequence joins TRBV27 and TRBJ2-6, with TRBD1 matching over 9 bases. Per germline, CDR1 MNHEY and CDR2 SMNVEV (reference sequence). CDR3 length: 13 residues. The trim removed 9 bases at V and 8 bases at J, leaving 5 bases unmatched. CDR3 region: CASTGGASNVLTF. The CDR3 coding sequence is TGTGCCAGTACAGGGGGCGCATCCAACGTCCTGACTTTC.

A note on this clonotype: A far larger clone is one base from this, pointing to a likely read error. The chain uses TRBV28 and TRBJ2-7; 10 bases fit TRBD2. The CDR3 is made up of 15 amino acids. Unmatched junction bases numbered 6, after V lost 5 bases and J lost 2 bases. CDR1 and CDR2 from the germline V gene are MDHEN and SYDVKM. CDR3 coding DNA: TGTGCCAGCAGTACCACTAGCGGGGCCACCTACGAGCAGTACTTC. Encoded protein: CASSTTSGATYEQYF.

In regard to this clonotype: The conserved final phenylalanine or tryptophan is absent from the CDR3, which likely points to a read error. The chain has TRBV2 and TRBJ2-7; TRBD1 agrees at 7 bases. This CDR3 contains 13 residues. The ends lost 4 bases at V and 3 bases at J; junction bases unmatched: 3. Germline CDR1 and CDR2: SNHLY and FYNNEI. The CDR3: CASSVDRDYEQYY. The CDR3 DNA sequence: TGTGCCAGCAGTGTAGACAGGGACTACGAGCAGTACTAC.

This clonotype has a count of ten or more. V gene TRBV20-1 combines with J gene TRBJ1-5; 7 bases are shared with TRBD1. CDR1 and CDR2 (germline): DFQATT, SNEGSKA (reference sequence). Trimming at V came to 1 base and at J to 3 bases, leaving 6 bases not matched to a gene. The CDR3 loop spans 15 amino acids. Here the CDR3 DNA reads TGCAGTGCTAGAGTCTCAGGGGGGATCAATCAGCCCCAGCATTTT. Residues: CSARVSGGINQPQHF.

This clonotype was seen many times. V and J are TRBV18 and TRBJ1-6, with 7 bases lining up with TRBD1. Germline V lookup: CDR1 KGHSH, CDR2 LQKENI. The CDR3 runs to 15 residues. V dropped 1 base and J dropped 7; count of bases not matched to a gene: 4. CDR3 residues: CASSPRDSPNSPLHF. CDR3 sequence (DNA): TGTGCCAGCTCACCACGGGACAGCCCCAATTCACCCCTCCACTTT.

There are a few counts of this clonotype. The CDR3 protein is CASSPAGTLLTDTQYF. In DNA, the CDR3 is TGCGCCAGCAGCCCCGCCGGGACCCTACTCACAGATACGCAGTATTTT. The chain uses TRBV4-1 and TRBJ2-3, with D possibly called TRBD1 or TRBD2 (5 bases each). The CDR3 runs to 16 residues. V lost 4 bases and J 2 bases, leaving 16 bases between the germline ends. From germline, CDR1 is MGHRA and CDR2 YSYEKL.

This clonotype was detected many times. The V call is TRBV27, the J call TRBJ2-7; D is uncertain. CDR3 length: 14 residues. Germline-derived CDR1 and CDR2 are MNHEY and SMNVEV (reference sequence). The V gene lost 0 bases and the J gene lost 3 bases, with 9 bases spanning the gap. The CDR3 sequence: CASSLSIGYYEQYF. The CDR3 DNA reads TGTGCCAGCAGTTTATCGATTGGATACTACGAGCAGTACTTC.

This clonotype has more than one count but fewer than ten. V and J are TRBV19 and TRBJ2-1; D is undetermined. V lost 2 bases, J lost 3 bases, and 8 bases lay in between. CDR3 length: 14 residues. The germline CDR1 and CDR2 sequences are LNHDA and SQIVND (reference sequence). This CDR3 reads CASSIKVSYNEQFF. As DNA, the CDR3 is TGTGCCAGTAGTATAAAAGTAAGCTACAATGAGCAGTTCTTC.

This clonotype was counted a single time. The J gene is TRBJ2-1, the V gene TRBV19; 9 bases fit TRBD2. Germline V gene sequence: CDR1 LNHDA, CDR2 SQIVND (reference sequence). The CDR3 is made up of 15 amino acids. V lost 4 bases and J lost 6; bases outside the gene matches: 7. In DNA form, the CDR3 reads TGTGCCAGTAGTACCCAAGGGACTAGCCGCAATGAGCAGTTCTTC. This gives the protein CASSTQGTSRNEQFF.

Many counts were recorded for this clonotype. This rearrangement joins TRBV20-1 to TRBJ2-7; 7 bases line up with TRBD1. J lost 2 bases, V lost 6 bases, and 10 bases had no gene match. This CDR3 has 14 amino acids. CDR1 is DFQATT and CDR2 is SNEGSKA in the germline V gene (reference sequence). CDR3 loop: CSAPVVGQAYEQYF. The CDR3 DNA reads TGCAGTGCCCCTGTAGTTGGACAGGCCTACGAGCAGTACTTC.

This clonotype was counted at least ten times. The chain combines TRBV20-1 with TRBJ2-5, with D perhaps assigned TRBD1 or TRBD2 (5 bases each). The CDR3 has 13 residues. Germline V gene sequence: CDR1 DFQATT, CDR2 SNEGSKA (reference sequence). V was cut by 4 bases and J by 4 bases, with 13 bases left in between. The CDR3 DNA is TGCAGTGCTACCCGATTCGGGGCAGAGACCCAGTACTTC. It is translated as CSATRFGAETQYF.

The chain couples TRBV10-3 to TRBJ2-1; D uncertain. Germline CDR1 reads ENHRY; CDR2 reads SYGVKD. This CDR3 spans 13 amino acids. V was cut by 5 bases and J by 10 bases, with 15 bases left in between. The CDR3 sequence is CAISFRDIGEQFF. The CDR3 bases are TGTGCCATCAGTTTCAGAGACATCGGGGAGCAGTTCTTC.

The chain employs TRBV28 and TRBJ1-3; weak D call: TRBD1 (5 bases). The CDR3 consists of 16 residues. CDR1 is MDHEN, CDR2 SYDVKM, per germline. The V gene lost 6 bases and the J gene lost 0 bases, with 15 bases spanning the gap. CDR3 protein: CASSGGRRRSGNTIYF. The CDR3, as DNA: TGTGCCAGCAGCGGGGGGAGGAGACGCTCTGGAAACACCATATATTTT.

This clonotype has a count of ten or more. The CDR3 protein is CASSERGRSNQPQHF. Here the CDR3 DNA reads TGTGCCAGCAGTGAAAGGGGCAGAAGCAATCAGCCCCAGCATTTT. This chain connects TRBV2 to TRBJ1-5, with TRBD1 as a possible D gene (5 bases). V was shortened by 2 bases and J by 1 base, with 9 bases between the two germline ends. The CDR3 spans 15 residues. Germline values: CDR1 SNHLY, CDR2 FYNNEI.

This clonotype has ten or more counts. The chain recombines TRBV20-1 with TRBJ2-3, with D unresolved. V lost 6 bases and J lost 0, with 13 bases in between. The CDR3 length is 14 residues. Germline assignment: CDR1 DFQATT and CDR2 SNEGSKA (reference sequence). The CDR3, as DNA: TGCAGTGCGGTAGGGCTAGATAGCACAGATACGCAGTATTTT. Its protein is CSAVGLDSTDTQYF.

In this sample, this clonotype turned up many times. This chain joins TRBV12-3 or TRBV12-4 and TRBJ2-1; 11 bases agree with TRBD1. This CDR3 region has 15 residues. V trimming: 3 bases; J trimming: 8 bases; junction bases outside the gene matches: 6. CDR3 bases: TGTGCCAGCAGTTTCTCGGACAGGGGGCGTGATGAGCAGTTCTTC. Translated, it gives CASSFSDRGRDEQFF.

With respect to this clonotype: Being one base from a much bigger clone, this may be a read error. V usage is TRBV6-2 or TRBV6-3 and J usage is TRBJ2-1; 7 bases line up with TRBD2. The CDR3 is 17 residues long. Germline V gene lookup returns CDR1 MNHEY and CDR2 SVGEGT. The CDR3 is CASSRGVGGSYDNEQLF. CDR3 DNA: TGTGCCAGCAGTCGGGGGGTAGGCGGGAGTTACGACAATGAGCAGCTCTTC.